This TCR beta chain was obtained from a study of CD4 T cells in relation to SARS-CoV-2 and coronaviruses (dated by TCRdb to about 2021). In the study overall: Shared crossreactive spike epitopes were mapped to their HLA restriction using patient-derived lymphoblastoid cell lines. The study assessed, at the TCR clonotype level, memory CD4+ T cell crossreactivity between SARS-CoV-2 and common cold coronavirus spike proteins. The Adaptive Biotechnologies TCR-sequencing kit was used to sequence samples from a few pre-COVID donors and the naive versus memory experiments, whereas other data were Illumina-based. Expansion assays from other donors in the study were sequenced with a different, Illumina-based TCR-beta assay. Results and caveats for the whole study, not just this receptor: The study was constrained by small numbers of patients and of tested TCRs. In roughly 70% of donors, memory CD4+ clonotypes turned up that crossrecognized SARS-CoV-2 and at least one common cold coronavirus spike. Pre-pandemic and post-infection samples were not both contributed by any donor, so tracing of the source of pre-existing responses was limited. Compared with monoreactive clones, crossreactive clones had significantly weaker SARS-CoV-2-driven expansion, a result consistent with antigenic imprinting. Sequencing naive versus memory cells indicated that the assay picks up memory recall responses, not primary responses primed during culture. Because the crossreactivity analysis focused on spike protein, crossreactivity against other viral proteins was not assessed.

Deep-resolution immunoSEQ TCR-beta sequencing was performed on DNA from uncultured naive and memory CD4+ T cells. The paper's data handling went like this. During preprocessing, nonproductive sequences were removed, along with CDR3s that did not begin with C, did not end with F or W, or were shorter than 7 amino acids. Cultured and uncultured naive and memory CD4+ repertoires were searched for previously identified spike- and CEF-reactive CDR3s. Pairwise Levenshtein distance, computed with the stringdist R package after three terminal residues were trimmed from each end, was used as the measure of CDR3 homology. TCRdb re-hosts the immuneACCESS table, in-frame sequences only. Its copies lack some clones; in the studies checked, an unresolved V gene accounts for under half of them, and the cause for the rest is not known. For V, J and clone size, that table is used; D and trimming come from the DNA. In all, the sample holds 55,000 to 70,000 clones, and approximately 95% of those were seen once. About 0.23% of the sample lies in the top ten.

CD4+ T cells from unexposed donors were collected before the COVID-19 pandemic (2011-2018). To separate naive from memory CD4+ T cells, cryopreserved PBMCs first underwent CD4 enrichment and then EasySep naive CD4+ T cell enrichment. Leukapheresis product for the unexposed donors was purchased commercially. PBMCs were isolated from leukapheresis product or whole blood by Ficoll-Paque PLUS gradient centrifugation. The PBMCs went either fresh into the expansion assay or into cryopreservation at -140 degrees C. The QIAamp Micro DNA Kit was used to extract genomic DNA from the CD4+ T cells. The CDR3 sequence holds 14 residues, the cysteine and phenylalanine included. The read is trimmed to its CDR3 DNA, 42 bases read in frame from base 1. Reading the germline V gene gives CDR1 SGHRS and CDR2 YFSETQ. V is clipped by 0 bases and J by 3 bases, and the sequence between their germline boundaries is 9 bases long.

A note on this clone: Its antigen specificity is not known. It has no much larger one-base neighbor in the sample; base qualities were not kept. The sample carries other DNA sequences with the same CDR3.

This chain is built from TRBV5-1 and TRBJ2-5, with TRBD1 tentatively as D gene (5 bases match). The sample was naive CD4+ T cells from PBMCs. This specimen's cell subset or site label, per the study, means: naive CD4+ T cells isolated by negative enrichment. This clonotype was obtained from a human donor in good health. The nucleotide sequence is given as TGCGCCAGCAGCTTGGGGCAGGGTGAAGAGACCCAGTACTTC. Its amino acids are CASSLGQGEETQYF.